The next 32 T cell receptor beta chains were all read from a single sample in a study of T cell repertoires in cytomegalovirus infection. Their recognized antigens are unknown. One entry per CDR3 protein, called by TCRdb with MiXCR from the reads. The table shows some 900,000 distinct CDR3 sequences, with around a third occurring only once. Sequenced material: cultured CD8+ T cells from PBMCs, taken from culture after CMV antigen stimulation. These receptors were collected from a human donor in good health (CMV status not recorded). Some clones in this sample may be carry-over from other donors' samples.

Details on this clonotype: This may stem from a read error, because a much larger clone lies one nucleotide away. The chain joins TRBV7-8 to TRBJ2-1; perhaps TRBD1 as D (6 bases). This CDR3 spans 14 amino acids. The V gene's germline CDR1 is SGHVS and CDR2 FQNEAQ. The CDR3 coding sequence is TGTGCCAACAGCTTTTGGCAGGGGAGTAATGAGCAGTTCTTC. Translation gives CANSFWQGSNEQFF.

This clonotype turned up a few times. The chain uses TRBV19 and TRBJ1-4, with no clear D. The CDR3 is 14 amino acids. CDR1 is LNHDA and CDR2 is SQIVND in the germline V gene (reference sequence). The ends were cut back, 10 bases at V and 0 bases at J, with 12 bases in the middle. In DNA form, the CDR3 reads TGTGCCACTACGGTCGACCCAACTAATGAAAAACTGTTTTTT. It codes for CATTVDPTNEKLFF. The variable domain in full, with the rest retrieved from reference TRBV19 and TRBJ1-4, is DGGITQSPKYLFRKEGQNVTLSCEQNLNHDAMYWYRQDPGQGLRLIYYSQIVNDFQKGDIAEGYSVSREKKESFPLTVTSAQKNPTAFYLCATTVDPTNEKLFFGSGTQLSVL.

Note on this clonotype: Just one base apart from a much larger clone, this may be a read error. The CDR3 reads CANSQAEGAPINYGYTF. The DNA for the CDR3 is TGTGCCAACAGCCAAGCGGAGGGGGCTCCCATAAACTATGGCTACACCTTC. The rearrangement links TRBV4-2 to TRBJ1-2; TRBD1 matches at 7 bases. CDR1 is LGHNA, CDR2 YNFKEQ, per germline. This CDR3 is 17 amino acids long.

A few counts support this clonotype. The chain has TRBV20-1 and TRBJ1-3; possibly TRBD1 for D (5 bases). V was pared by 5 bases and J by 0 bases, with 17 bases between. CDR1 and CDR2 (germline): DFQATT, SNEGSKA (reference sequence). CDR3 size: 16 residues. The CDR3 reads CSALDTASDSGNTIYF. Written as DNA, the CDR3 is TGCAGTGCTCTGGACACGGCTTCCGACTCTGGAAACACCATATATTTT.

This clonotype was seen ten or more times. The chain recombines TRBV7-9 with TRBJ2-7; D may be TRBD1 (6 bases). V lost 5 bases to trimming and J lost 1 base, with 9 bases between them. This CDR3 has 13 amino acids. Germline V gives CDR1 SEHNR, CDR2 FQNEAQ (reference sequence). This CDR3 is CASSPRGSYEQYV. CDR3 coding DNA: TGTGCCAGCAGCCCCAGGGGTTCCTACGAGCAGTACGTC.

The V gene is TRBV6-1, the J gene TRBJ2-7; D possibly corresponds to TRBD1 (6 bases). V was pared by 6 bases and J by 1 base, with 16 bases between. The CDR3 is 15 amino acids. Per germline, CDR1 MNHNS and CDR2 SASEGT. The CDR3 loop reads CASRSTDSLSYEQYF. DNA of the CDR3: TGTGCCAGCAGGTCCACGGACAGCCTTTCCTACGAGCAGTACTTC.

This clonotype was found many times. The chain couples TRBV12-3 or TRBV12-4 to TRBJ1-5, with 7 bases aligning to TRBD1. This CDR3 has 13 amino acids. The ends lost 3 bases at V and 6 bases at J; junction bases unmatched: 2. The CDR3 sequence is CASSFRGGQPQHF. DNA of the CDR3: TGTGCCAGCAGTTTCAGGGGGGGTCAGCCCCAGCATTTT.

V and J are TRBV7-6 and TRBJ2-2; tentative D call: TRBD1 (6 bases). In germline, CDR1 is SGHVS, CDR2 FNYEAQ. Deletions cut 11 bases from V and 3 bases from J, with 10 bases between. CDR3 length equals 12 residues. This CDR3 is CAGEGDTGELFF. DNA of the CDR3: TGTGCCGGAGAGGGGGACACCGGGGAGCTGTTTTTT.

The chain joins TRBV4-2 to TRBJ1-3; D possibly corresponds to TRBD1 (6 bases). Germline CDR1 and CDR2: LGHNA and YNFKEQ. V was pared by 4 bases and J by 0 bases, with 16 bases between. The CDR3 totals 17 residues. In DNA form, the CDR3 reads TGTGCCAGCAGCCCCTTTCCGGGGGCGCTCTCTGGAAACACCATATATTTT. Residues: CASSPFPGALSGNTIYF.

There are a few counts of this clonotype. The CDR3 DNA reads TGTGCCAGCAGCCCGCGGACAGGGACTAATGAAAAACTGTTTTTT. It encodes CASSPRTGTNEKLFF. The chain has TRBV7-2 and TRBJ1-4; 8 bases align to TRBD1. Germline V gene sequence: CDR1 SGHTA, CDR2 FQGNSA. This CDR3 is built from 15 residues. The V gene end was trimmed by 5 bases and the J gene end by 2 bases; junction bases not matched to a gene: 4.

This sequence joins TRBV5-4 and TRBJ1-2, with 7 nucleotides matching TRBD1. V was pared by 4 bases and J by 4 bases, with 7 bases of the junction left unmatched. This CDR3 contains 14 residues. CDR1 is SGHNT, CDR2 YYREEE, per germline (reference sequence). The CDR3 DNA follows: TGTGCCAGCAGCACACAGGGGAGGGTCTATGGCTACACCTTC. Encoded protein: CASSTQGRVYGYTF.

This sequence joins TRBV9 and TRBJ2-5, with D possibly matching TRBD2 (6 bases). Trimming removed 0 bases at V and 4 bases at J, with 13 bases between. This CDR3 is 15 amino acids long. Germline V gives CDR1 SGDLS, CDR2 YYNGEE. CDR3: CASSVGVAAAETQYF. CDR3 in DNA: TGTGCCAGCAGCGTAGGAGTAGCGGCGGCAGAGACCCAGTACTTC.

The chain recombines TRBV12-5 with TRBJ2-5; 7 bases agree with TRBD2. This CDR3 is built from 13 residues. Germline assignment: CDR1 LGHNT and CDR2 FRNRAP. The trim removed 2 bases at V and 5 bases at J, leaving 2 bases unmatched. The CDR3 protein is CASGLKLAETQYF. The CDR3 bases are TGTGCTAGTGGTTTGAAACTAGCGGAGACCCAGTACTTC.

In DNA form, the CDR3 reads TGTGCCAGCAGTTTATATGGACAGGGTTATGGCTACACCTTC. Protein: CASSLYGQGYGYTF. The chain combines TRBV28 with TRBJ1-2, with TRBD1 identical over 8 bases. CDR3 length: 14 amino acids. Trimming took 1 base from V and 5 from J; bases not matched to a gene: 3. CDR1 is MDHEN, CDR2 SYDVKM, per germline.

Concerning this clonotype itself: This could be a read error, since a much larger clone is one nucleotide away. V is TRBV7-2 and J is TRBJ2-2; 8 bases agree with TRBD1. Unmatched junction bases numbered 8, after V lost 4 bases and J lost 1 base. Per the germline V gene, CDR1 is SGHTA and CDR2 is FQGNSA. The CDR3 contains 17 residues. The CDR3: CASSSPQGAENTGELFF. The CDR3 DNA reads TGTGCCAGCAGCTCACCCCAGGGGGCGGAGAACACCGGGGAGCTGTTTTTT.

V usage is TRBV4-3 and J usage is TRBJ1-5; D gene unclear. Germline CDR1 reads LGHNA; CDR2 reads YSLEER. The CDR3 extends over 18 amino acids. Between the trimmed V and J ends, which lost 0 bases and 4 bases, there was a span of 19 bases. CDR3: CASSQDITWAEVNQPQHF. The CDR3 DNA follows: TGCGCCAGCAGCCAAGATATAACTTGGGCAGAAGTTAATCAGCCCCAGCATTTT.

The genes are TRBV7-9 and TRBJ2-3; D not certain. The CDR3 covers 18 residues. CDR1 and CDR2 from the germline V gene are SEHNR and FQNEAQ (reference sequence). Trimming removed 4 bases at V and 0 bases at J, with 20 bases between. The CDR3, as DNA: TGTGCCAGCAGCTCATCCTCTACTGGAACCACTAGCACAGATACGCAGTATTTT. Its protein is CASSSSSTGTTSTDTQYF.

The J gene is TRBJ2-1, the V gene TRBV27; 9 nucleotides match TRBD2. Germline trimming cut 3 bases from V and 4 bases from J; bases unmatched to any gene: 10. CDR1 and CDR2 from the germline V gene are MNHEY and SMNVEV (reference sequence). This CDR3 comprises 17 residues. For the CDR3, the DNA is TGTGCCAGCAGTTTTATACCCCGCGGGGGGGCTTACAATGAGCAGTTCTTC. Protein: CASSFIPRGGAYNEQFF.

The chain carries TRBV19 and TRBJ2-3; 8 bases are shared with TRBD1. The CDR3 is 13 amino acids. J gave up 3 bases and V 7 bases, and 3 bases lay outside the gene matches. Germline V gene lookup returns CDR1 LNHDA and CDR2 SQIVND (reference sequence). The CDR3 DNA reads as TGTGCCAGTAACTACAGGGGGACAGATACGCAGTATTTT. Protein: CASNYRGTDTQYF.

This clonotype was counted a few times. J is TRBJ2-2 and V is TRBV7-3; TRBD1 agrees at 8 bases. This CDR3 contains 17 residues. V lost 1 base to trimming and J lost 4 bases; unmatched junction nucleotides: 8. CDR1 is SGHTA, CDR2 FQGTGA, per germline. CDR3 coding DNA: TGTGCCAGCAGCTTAAATTCGGGGACAGGTTCCACCGGGGAGCTGTTTTTT. Protein sequence: CASSLNSGTGSTGELFF.

The chain has TRBV27 and TRBJ2-1, with TRBD1 identical over 9 bases. The CDR3 runs to 20 residues. Germline CDR1 reads MNHEY; CDR2 reads SMNVEV (reference sequence). V dropped 1 base and J dropped 1; count of bases not matched to a gene: 14. CDR3 protein: CASSLLTPPSDRGSYNEQFF. The CDR3 DNA reads TGTGCCAGCAGTTTATTAACCCCCCCGTCGGACAGGGGTTCCTACAATGAGCAGTTCTTC.

The rearrangement joins TRBV6-2 or TRBV6-3 to TRBJ2-7, with 10 bases aligning to TRBD1. Unmatched junction bases numbered 17, after V lost 4 bases and J lost 2 bases. The CDR3 extends over 19 amino acids. The V gene's germline CDR1 is MNHEY and CDR2 SVGEGT. The CDR3 DNA reads as TGTGCCAGCAGTTCCTTTATAGCGTACCGGGACAGGGGAACCTACGAGCAGTACGTC. This gives the protein CASSSFIAYRDRGTYEQYV.

This chain joins TRBV5-4 and TRBJ2-5, with D perhaps matching TRBD1 (6 bases). The CDR3 runs to 13 residues. Germline V gene data show CDR1 as SGHNT and CDR2 as YYREEE (reference sequence). V lost 2 bases and J lost 7, with 12 bases in between. Here the CDR3 reads CASSFGQKGTQYF. CDR3 bases: TGTGCCAGCAGCTTCGGACAGAAGGGGACCCAGTACTTC.

The V call is TRBV5-6, the J call TRBJ2-2; weak D call: TRBD1 (6 bases). The CDR3 has 13 residues. Germline assignment: CDR1 SGHDT and CDR2 YYEEEE. With 5 bases removed from V and 7 bases from J, the gap between germline ends came to 12 bases. Here the CDR3 DNA reads TGTGCCAGCAGGAATCAGGGGAACGGGGAGCTGTTTTTT. Protein: CASRNQGNGELFF.

J is TRBJ2-5 and V is TRBV5-5; TRBD1 matches at 12 bases. Germline loops: CDR1 SGHKS, CDR2 YYEKEE (reference sequence). The CDR3 extends over 16 amino acids. With V trimmed by 0 bases and J by 5 bases, 5 bases remained unmatched. The CDR3 sequence: CASSLGDRGLPETQYF. Written as DNA, the CDR3 is TGTGCCAGCAGCTTGGGGGACAGGGGGCTCCCGGAGACCCAGTACTTC.

Many counts were recorded for this clonotype. V gene TRBV7-8 combines with J gene TRBJ1-1, with 7 bases lining up with TRBD1. The CDR3 is made up of 18 amino acids. With 3 bases clipped from V and 0 bases from J, the junction kept 13 bases outside the gene matches. CDR1 and CDR2 from the germline V gene are SGHVS and FQNEAQ. CDR3 region: CASSFKQGTNRLNTEAFF. CDR3 sequence (DNA): TGTGCCAGCAGCTTCAAACAGGGGACCAACCGACTGAACACTGAAGCTTTCTTT.

The gene calls are TRBV5-8 and TRBJ1-1; no reliable D call. This CDR3 has 12 amino acids. The ends were cut back, 0 bases at V and 5 bases at J, with 5 bases in the middle. Germline lookup yields CDR1 SGHTS and CDR2 YDEGEE. This CDR3 is CASSLAKTEAFF. As DNA, the CDR3 is TGTGCCAGCAGCTTGGCCAAAACTGAAGCTTTCTTT.

The rearrangement joins TRBV27 to TRBJ1-5, with D hard to call. Germline CDR1 MNHEY, CDR2 SMNVEV (reference sequence). Trimming pared 10 bases from V and 3 bases from J, leaving 10 bases between. The CDR3 spans 12 residues. The CDR3 coding sequence is TGTGCCACCGGGGTGATCAATCAGCCCCAGCATTTT. It codes for CATGVINQPQHF.

In its sample, this clonotype was seen a few times. The CDR3 DNA sequence: TGTGCCACCAGGGGTACTACTCGGCCTGAAGCTTTCTTT. It codes for CATRGTTRPEAFF. V usage is TRBV15 and J usage is TRBJ1-1; D unclear. Per the germline V gene, CDR1 is LNHNV and CDR2 is YYDKDF (reference sequence). The CDR3 spans 13 residues. The V gene lost 6 bases and the J gene lost 6 bases, with 14 bases spanning the gap.

This chain links TRBV6-5 with TRBJ2-1; D is ambiguous. The CDR3 is 16 residues long. Looked up from germline, CDR1 is MNHEY and CDR2 is SVGAGI. Trimming pared 0 bases from V and 8 bases from J, leaving 17 bases between. CDR3 sequence (DNA): TGTGCCAGCAGTTACTCGATGGTTGGTTACCCGGATGAGCAGTTCTTC. It codes for CASSYSMVGYPDEQFF.

This clonotype has a count of ten or more. A read error may produce the germline difference seen at one junction end. The chain carries TRBV7-7 and TRBJ2-5, with a tentative D call TRBD2 (6 bases). Germline values: CDR1 SSHAT, CDR2 FNYEAQ (reference sequence). The CDR3 loop spans 15 amino acids. The CDR3 nucleotides are TGTGCTAGCAGCGTGGAACGGGGACTGATAGAGACCCAGTACTTC. This gives the protein CASSVERGLIETQYF.

CDR3 nucleotides: TGTGCCAGCAGCCAAGATTCAGGGACCTACGAGCAGTACTTC. Protein: CASSQDSGTYEQYF. The rearrangement uses TRBV4-2 and TRBJ2-7; possible D gene TRBD1, 5 bases. V was shortened by 0 bases and J by 2 bases, with 8 bases between the two germline ends. The CDR3 totals 14 residues. CDR1 is LGHNA, CDR2 YNFKEQ, per germline.